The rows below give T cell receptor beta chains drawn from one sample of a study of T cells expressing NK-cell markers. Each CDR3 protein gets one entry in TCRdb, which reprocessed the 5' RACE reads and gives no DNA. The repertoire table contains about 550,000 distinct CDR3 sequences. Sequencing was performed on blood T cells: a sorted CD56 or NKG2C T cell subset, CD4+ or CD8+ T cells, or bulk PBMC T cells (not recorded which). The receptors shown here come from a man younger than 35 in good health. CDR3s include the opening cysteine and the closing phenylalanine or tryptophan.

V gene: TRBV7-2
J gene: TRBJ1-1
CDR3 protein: CASSPDGAPEAFF

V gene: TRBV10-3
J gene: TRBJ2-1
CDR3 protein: CAIRDRESYNEQFF

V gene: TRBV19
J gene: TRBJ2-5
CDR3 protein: CASSIGTSGQQTQYF

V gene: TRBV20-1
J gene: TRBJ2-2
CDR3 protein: CSAKSLAGVPGELFF

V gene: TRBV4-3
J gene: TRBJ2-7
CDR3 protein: CASSQEVAGFYPYEQYF

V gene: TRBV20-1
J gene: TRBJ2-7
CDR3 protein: CSAYPLAGYSYEQYF

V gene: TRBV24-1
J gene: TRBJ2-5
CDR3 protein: CATSDREQAPQETQYF

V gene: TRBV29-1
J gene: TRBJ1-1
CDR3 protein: CSVTNRLSLGAFF

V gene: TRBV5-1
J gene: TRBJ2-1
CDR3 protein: CASRAPRGRGFDVVDEQFF

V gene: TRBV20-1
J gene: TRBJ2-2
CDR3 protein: CSARDLRGGGNTGELFF

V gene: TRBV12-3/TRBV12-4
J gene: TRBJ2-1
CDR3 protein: CASSFIPSGASFNNEQFF

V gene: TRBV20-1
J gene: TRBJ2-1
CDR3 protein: CSAPPGTPMREQFF

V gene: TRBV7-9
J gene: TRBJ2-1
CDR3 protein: CASSPRDMTWSEQFF

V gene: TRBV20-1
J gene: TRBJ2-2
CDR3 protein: CSARVGTGGTGELFF

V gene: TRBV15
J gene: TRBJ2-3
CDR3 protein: CATSMGSDTQYF

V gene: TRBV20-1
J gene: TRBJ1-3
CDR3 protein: CSARGQGRFGNTIYF

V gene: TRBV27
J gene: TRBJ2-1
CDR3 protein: CASSPFSDHNEQFF

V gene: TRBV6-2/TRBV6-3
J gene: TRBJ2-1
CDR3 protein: CASSYWSQRRARSYNEQFF

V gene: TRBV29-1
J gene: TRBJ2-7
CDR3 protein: CSYVGVVSYEQYF

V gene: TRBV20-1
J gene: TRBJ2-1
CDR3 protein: CSAREEWRASGSTAHNEQFF

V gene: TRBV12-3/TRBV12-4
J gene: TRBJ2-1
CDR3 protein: CASSFNSGRALWEQFF

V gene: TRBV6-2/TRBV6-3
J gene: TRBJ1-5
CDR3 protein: CASSYSRQGLSNQPQHF

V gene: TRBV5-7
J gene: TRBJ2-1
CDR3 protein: CASSLGLVMGDEQFF

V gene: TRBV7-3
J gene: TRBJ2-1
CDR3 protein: CASSLIPRGEEQFF

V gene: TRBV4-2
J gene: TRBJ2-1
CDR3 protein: CASSQDPELAANNEQFF

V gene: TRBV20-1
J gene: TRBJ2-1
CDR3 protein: CSASTGNNEQFF

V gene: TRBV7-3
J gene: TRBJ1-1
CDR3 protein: CASSSSPGRAFF

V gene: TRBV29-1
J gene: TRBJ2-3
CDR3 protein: CSVPGSPSSTDTQYF

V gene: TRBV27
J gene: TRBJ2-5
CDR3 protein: CASSPLTSGEQETQYF

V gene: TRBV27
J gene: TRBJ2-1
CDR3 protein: CASSLVGAGEQFF

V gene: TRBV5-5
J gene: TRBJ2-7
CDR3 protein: CASSLVATYEQYF

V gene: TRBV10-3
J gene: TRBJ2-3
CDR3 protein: CAINTGKDTQYF

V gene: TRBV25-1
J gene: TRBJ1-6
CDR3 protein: CASSVRTDSSPLHF

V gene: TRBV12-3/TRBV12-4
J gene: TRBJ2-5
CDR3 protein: CASSLTGRIQETQYF

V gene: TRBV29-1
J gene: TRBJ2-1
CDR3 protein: CRVGPDSYNEQFF

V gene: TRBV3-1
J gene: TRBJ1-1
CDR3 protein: CASSRQNTEAFF

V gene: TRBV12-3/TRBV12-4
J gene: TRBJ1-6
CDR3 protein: CASRSTGGSNSPLHF

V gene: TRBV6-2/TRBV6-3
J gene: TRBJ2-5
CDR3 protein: CASSLLGVSVRERFKETQYF

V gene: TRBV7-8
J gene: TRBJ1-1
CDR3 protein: CASSLVGGGVAFF

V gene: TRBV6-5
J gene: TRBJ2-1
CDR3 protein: CASSYGVGWFF

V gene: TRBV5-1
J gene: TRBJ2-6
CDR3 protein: CASSPTWRSGANVLTF

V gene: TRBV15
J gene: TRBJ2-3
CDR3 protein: CATSREQGRRTDTQYF

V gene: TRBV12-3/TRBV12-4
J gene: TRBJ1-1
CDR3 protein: CASRFNWGPDTEAFF

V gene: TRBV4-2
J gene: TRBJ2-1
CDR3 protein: CASSQEWIGETQFF

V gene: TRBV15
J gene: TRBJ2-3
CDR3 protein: CATSGIYWGSTDTQYF

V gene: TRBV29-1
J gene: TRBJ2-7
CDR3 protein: CSVAGPPPYEQYF

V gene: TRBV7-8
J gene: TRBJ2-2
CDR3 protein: CASSRRLAGETNTGELFF

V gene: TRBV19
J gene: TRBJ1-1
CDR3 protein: CASSRGQKVFF